Listed below are T cell receptor beta chains from one sample, sequenced in a study of regulatory T cells in long-lasting Graves disease. TCRdb re-called the multiplex PCR reads through MiXCR, storing one row per CDR3 protein. The table records about 540,000 distinct CDR3 sequences, about 13% of them present only once. Another study also made use of these data, one on T cells in Graves' hyperthyroidism and ophthalmopathy.

The input for sequencing was peripheral blood mononuclear cells (PBMCs), taken at new diagnosis, from a patient treated with antithyroid drugs. The receptor set was obtained from a man aged 25-40 years with Graves disease. The CDR3 runs from the conserved cysteine through the conserved F or W. D genes are given only for firm matches. Clone size appears in some rows only: once, few, many, or a class for an expanded clone.

clone_size | d_call | j_call | v_call | cdr3_nt | cdr3_aa
many | NA | TRBJ2-2 | TRBV29-1 | TGCAGCGGGCAGACGAACACCGGGGAGCTGTTTTTT | CSGQTNTGELFF
many | TRBD2 | TRBJ2-1 | TRBV10-3 | TGTGCCATGGGACTAGCGGGGCGGAATGAGCAGTTCTTC | CAMGLAGRNEQFF
many | NA | TRBJ1-2 | TRBV28 | TGTGCCAGCAGTTTATGGTCGTCCTATGGCTACACCTTC | CASSLWSSYGYTF
many | NA | TRBJ1-2 | TRBV12-3/TRBV12-4 | TGTGCCAGCAGTTTCTGGCAGGGGATCTATGGCTACACCTTC | CASSFWQGIYGYTF
many | NA | TRBJ1-3 | TRBV2 | TGTGCCAGCAGCGGGGAGGGACAAATCTCTGGAAACACCATATATTTT | CASSGEGQISGNTIYF
NA | NA | TRBJ1-4 | TRBV20-1 | TGCAGTGCTAGATTATACAGGCTAACTAATGAAAAACTGTTTTTT | CSARLYRLTNEKLFF
many | TRBD2 | TRBJ2-5 | TRBV11-2 | TGTGCCAGCAGCTTAGGAGGACTAGCGGGCCAAGAGACCCAGTACTTC | CASSLGGLAGQETQYF
NA | TRBD2 | TRBJ2-7 | TRBV5-4 | TGTGCCAGCAGCACACAACTAGCGGGAGGAACCGGGCAGTACTTC | CASSTQLAGGTGQYF
few | NA | TRBJ2-2 | TRBV19 | TGTGCCACCCCCCGGAGGGGCACCGGGGAGCTGTTTTTT | CATPRRGTGELFF
NA | NA | TRBJ2-6 | TRBV27 | TGTGCCAGCAGTTTCGCTACACTGAGGTCTGGGGCCAACGTCCTGACTTTC | CASSFATLRSGANVLTF
NA | TRBD1 | TRBJ2-4 | TRBV7-9 | TGTGCCAGCAGCTTTGGACAGGGACAAACAAGAACAGACATTCAGTACTTC | CASSFGQGQTRTDIQYF
few | TRBD2 | TRBJ2-5 | TRBV6-1 | TGTGCCAGCAGTGCGACTAGCGGGAGGGTGCGAGAGACCCAGTACTTC | CASSATSGRVRETQYF
many | NA | TRBJ1-1 | TRBV6-1 | TGTGCCAGCACCGAAGCGGAGCCCGGTGAAGCTTTCTTT | CASTEAEPGEAFF
many | NA | TRBJ2-1 | TRBV5-1 | TGCGCCAGCAGCTTTGAACAGCCCTCCTACAATGAGCAGTTCTTC | CASSFEQPSYNEQFF
few | NA | TRBJ2-5 | TRBV5-5 | TGTGCCAGCGCCAGTCGGGGTTTCCAAGAGACCCAGTACTTC | CASASRGFQETQYF
many | TRBD2 | TRBJ2-2 | TRBV6-1 | TGTGCCATCTCGAGAGGGAGGGACACCGGGGAGCTGTTTTTT | CAISRGRDTGELFF
many | NA | TRBJ2-5 | TRBV7-9 | TGTGCCAGCAGCTCTACCGTCTCGGAGACCCAGTACTTC | CASSSTVSETQYF
few | NA | TRBJ2-7 | TRBV30 | TGTGCCGGAGCTTCTGGGGTCTACGAGCAGTACTTC | CAGASGVYEQYF
NA | TRBD1 | TRBJ2-7 | TRBV29-1 | TGCAGCGTTAGTGGCCGACAGGGGTTTTCCTACGAGCAGTACTTC | CSVSGRQGFSYEQYF
many | TRBD2 | TRBJ2-7 | TRBV28 | TGTGCCAGCTTTACCACGGGAGGTCGGTACGAGCAGTACTTC | CASFTTGGRYEQYF
NA | NA | TRBJ2-7 | TRBV4-1 | TGTGCCAGCAGCCAAGAGGGGGCCAGCGGGAGCAACGAGCAGTACTTC | CASSQEGASGSNEQYF
few | TRBD2 | TRBJ2-7 | TRBV20-1 | TGCAGTGCTAGAGTACACGGGGGGGGACTAGCGGGAGTAAACGAGCAGTACTTC | CSARVHGGGLAGVNEQYF
few | TRBD2 | TRBJ2-1 | TRBV7-9 | TGTGCCAGCAGCGATACTATGTGGGAGGGCCGGTACAATGAGCAGTTCTTC | CASSDTMWEGRYNEQFF